These 31 T cell receptor beta chains share one sample of origin, sequenced in a study of response to subunit inactivated influenza vaccine. Each CDR3 protein gets one entry after TCRdb re-called the RT-PCR reads with MiXCR. The repertoire has 800,000 or so distinct CDR3 sequences, 21% of them found once; the top ten carry roughly 10%. The sample was PBMCs from blood, taken roughly 5 days after vaccination. These receptors were obtained from a man aged 50 to 59 who received an inactivated influenza vaccine.

The V gene is TRBV28, the J gene TRBJ2-3; D call uncertain. V was pared by 6 bases and J by 1 base, with 14 bases between. There are 15 residues in the CDR3. CDR1 MDHEN and CDR2 SYDVKM come from the germline V gene. The CDR3 is CASSTPLFGTDTQYF. The CDR3 DNA reads TGTGCCAGCAGCACCCCCTTGTTTGGCACAGATACGCAGTATTTT. Full variable domain (outside the CDR3, taken from reference TRBV28 and TRBJ2-3): DVKVTQSSRYLVKRTGEKVFLECVQDMDHENMFWYRQDPGLGLRLIYFSYDVKMKEKGDIPEGYSVSREKKERFSLILESASTNQTSMYLCASSTPLFGTDTQYFGPGTRLTVL.

This chain connects TRBV7-9 to TRBJ2-3, with D perhaps matching TRBD1 or TRBD2 (6 bases each). Per the germline V gene, CDR1 is SEHNR and CDR2 is FQNEAQ (reference sequence). V was pared by 0 bases and J by 4 bases, with 11 bases between. This CDR3 spans 15 amino acids. The CDR3 protein is CASSLAGGLADTQYF. CDR3 bases: TGTGCCAGCAGCTTAGCGGGGGGCCTGGCAGATACGCAGTATTTT. Together with reference TRBV7-9 and TRBJ2-3, the CDR3 gives the full variable domain: DTGVSQNPRHKITKRGQNVTFRCDPISEHNRLYWYRQTLGQGPEFLTYFQNEAQLEKSRLLSDRFSAERPKGSFSTLEIQRTEQGDSAMYLCASSLAGGLADTQYFGPGTRLTVL.

In this sample, this clonotype turned up a few times. V is TRBV28 and J is TRBJ2-3, with 9 bases matching TRBD2. Unmatched junction bases numbered 5, after V lost 3 bases and J lost 4 bases. CDR3 size: 15 residues. CDR1 is MDHEN, CDR2 SYDVKM, per germline. The CDR3 loop is CASSLLRGGSDTQYF. The CDR3 bases are TGTGCCAGCAGTTTGTTGCGGGGGGGCTCAGATACGCAGTATTTT.

This clonotype showed up many times. This chain links TRBV6-2 or TRBV6-3 with TRBJ1-2, with D unresolved. CDR1 and CDR2 from the germline V gene are MNHEY and SVGEGT. V gave up 5 bases and J gave up 2 bases, with 12 bases separating them. The CDR3 extends over 14 amino acids. CDR3 nucleotides: TGTGCCAGCAGTCAGACACCAGTGAACTATGGCTACACCTTC. This codes for CASSQTPVNYGYTF.

This chain uses TRBV7-2 with TRBJ2-5; TRBD1 matches at 7 bases. Germline trimming cut 4 bases from V and 10 bases from J; bases unmatched to any gene: 9. Germline V lookup: CDR1 SGHTA, CDR2 FQGNSA. The CDR3 loop spans 13 amino acids. The CDR3 DNA reads as TGTGCCAGCAGCTCAAGACAGGGACGGGTCCAGTACTTC. Amino acids: CASSSRQGRVQYF.

Written as DNA, the CDR3 is TGTGCCAGCAGGGGACTAGCGGGAGAGAATTACAATGAGCAGTTCTTC. Amino acids: CASRGLAGENYNEQFF. The chain recombines TRBV6-2 or TRBV6-3 with TRBJ2-1, with 14 bases identical to TRBD2. Germline CDR1 reads MNHEY; CDR2 reads SVGEGT. After removal of 6 bases from V and 4 bases from J, the junction contained 5 bases not matched to a gene. The CDR3 is 16 residues long.

The sample holds a few counts of this clonotype. The J gene is TRBJ2-7, the V gene TRBV12-3 or TRBV12-4; 8 nucleotides match TRBD1. The CDR3 covers 14 residues. V dropped 5 bases and J dropped 3; count of bases not matched to a gene: 6. The CDR3 here is CASSRQGIGYEQYF. In nucleotides, the CDR3 is TGTGCCAGCAGTCGACAGGGGATCGGCTACGAGCAGTACTTC.

V gene TRBV5-1 combines with J gene TRBJ1-5; D not resolved. Germline CDR1 is SGHRS and CDR2 is YFSETQ. CDR3 size: 14 residues. V was cut by 1 base and J by 6 bases, with 11 bases left in between. Here the CDR3 DNA reads TGCGCCAGCAGCTTGTGGGGAGAGAGTCAGCCCCAGCATTTT. Amino acid sequence: CASSLWGESQPQHF.

The chain carries TRBV5-1 and TRBJ2-1; D may match TRBD1 or TRBD2 (5 bases each). The V end lost 0 bases, the J end lost 14 bases, and 15 bases lay between the germline ends. Germline V gene lookup returns CDR1 SGHRS and CDR2 YFSETQ. The CDR3 totals 13 residues. The CDR3 region is CASSLARGVGEFF. In DNA form, the CDR3 reads TGCGCCAGCAGCTTGGCCCGTGGGGTGGGGGAGTTCTTC.

This clonotype appeared a few times. The chain combines TRBV7-8 with TRBJ2-3; D is ambiguous. This CDR3 has 14 residues. Between the trimmed V and J ends, which lost 1 base and 2 bases, there was a span of 7 bases. Germline CDR1 SGHVS, CDR2 FQNEAQ. The DNA for the CDR3 is TGTGCCAGCAGCTTAGATGGTTTCACAGATACGCAGTATTTT. As protein: CASSLDGFTDTQYF.

V is TRBV12-3 or TRBV12-4 and J is TRBJ2-1; D ambiguous. The CDR3 has 14 residues. Between the trimmed V and J ends, which lost 5 bases and 5 bases, there was a span of 13 bases. CDR3 protein: CASSQPLRDNEQFF. CDR3 in DNA: TGTGCCAGCAGTCAACCCCTCCGGGACAATGAGCAGTTCTTC.

In this sample, this clonotype turned up once. The V and J genes are TRBV7-2 and TRBJ2-6; tentatively, D is TRBD1 (5 bases). V dropped 2 bases and J dropped 3 bases, with 8 bases sitting between them. Germline values: CDR1 SGHTA, CDR2 FQGNSA. CDR3 size: 15 residues. CDR3 sequence (DNA): TGTGCCAGCAGCTTATCAGGGTTTGGGGCCAACGTCCTGACTTTC. Translation: CASSLSGFGANVLTF. Filled out from reference TRBV7-2 and TRBJ2-6, the complete variable domain reads GAGVSQSPSNKVTEKGKDVELRCDPISGHTALYWYRQSLGQGLEFLIYFQGNSAPDKSGLPSDRFSAERTGGSVSTLTIQRTQQEDSAVYLCASSLSGFGANVLTFGAGSRLTVL.

V is TRBV20-1 and J is TRBJ1-1; tentative D call: TRBD1 (5 bases). Trimming removed 5 bases from V and 0 bases from J, with 10 bases in between. This CDR3 spans 13 amino acids. Germline V lookup: CDR1 DFQATT, CDR2 SNEGSKA (reference sequence). CDR3 region: CSAWTFLNTEAFF. CDR3 sequence (DNA): TGCAGTGCTTGGACATTCCTGAACACTGAAGCTTTCTTT.

This clonotype was picked up a small number of times. This chain joins TRBV6-1 and TRBJ2-4; D is possibly TRBD1 or TRBD2 (5 bases each). Deletions cut 6 bases from V and 0 bases from J, with 12 bases between. The CDR3 covers 15 residues. Per the germline V gene, CDR1 is MNHNS and CDR2 is SASEGT. Here the CDR3 reads CASRAGTLAKNIQYF. The CDR3 region has the DNA TGTGCCAGCAGGGCAGGGACGTTAGCCAAAAACATTCAGTACTTC.

This clonotype has a single count. The V and J genes are TRBV30 and TRBJ2-1, with D perhaps matching TRBD2 (6 bases). V shed 3 bases and J shed 7 bases, with 16 bases lying between them. The germline V gene has CDR1 GTSNPN and CDR2 SVGIG (reference sequence). The CDR3 is made up of 14 amino acids. In nucleotides, the CDR3 is TGTGCCTGGAGCCGACCGGGACTTGGGAATGAGCAGTTCTTC. It is translated as CAWSRPGLGNEQFF.

This clonotype has a handful of counts. The chain has TRBV7-2 and TRBJ1-6; D is unclear. V gave up 5 bases and J gave up 0 bases, with 5 bases separating them. Germline values: CDR1 SGHTA, CDR2 FQGNSA. CDR3 length: 14 amino acids. CDR3 coding DNA: TGTGCCAGCAGCACCTACTCCTATAATTCACCCCTCCACTTT. Its translation: CASSTYSYNSPLHF. The full variable domain, with the rest looked up from reference TRBV7-2 and TRBJ1-6, is GAGVSQSPSNKVTEKGKDVELRCDPISGHTALYWYRQSLGQGLEFLIYFQGNSAPDKSGLPSDRFSAERTGGSVSTLTIQRTQQEDSAVYLCASSTYSYNSPLHFGNGTRLTVT.

Details on this clonotype: The junction and the germline gene differ at one end; a read error may be behind it. V is TRBV7-7 and J is TRBJ2-1, with TRBD2 matching over 9 bases. The CDR3 runs to 17 residues. Germline V gives CDR1 SSHAT, CDR2 FNYEAQ (reference sequence). Here the CDR3 reads CASSPYSWAGGDDEQFF. In DNA form, the CDR3 reads TGTGCTAGCAGCCCCTACTCCTGGGCGGGGGGGGACGATGAGCAGTTCTTC.

This clonotype showed up just a few times. The gene calls are TRBV7-9 and TRBJ2-2; a possible D gene is TRBD1 (5 bases). Germline CDR1 is SEHNR and CDR2 is FQNEAQ (reference sequence). Trimming cost V 5 bases and J 4 bases, with 14 bases left between them. The CDR3 loop spans 15 amino acids. CDR3 nucleotides: TGTGCCAGCAGCCTTTCAGGGATCAGCACCGGGGAGCTGTTTTTT. It specifies CASSLSGISTGELFF.

This chain connects TRBV6-1 to TRBJ2-3; no reliable D call. Trimming removed 2 bases from V and 6 bases from J, with 6 bases in between. The CDR3 covers 12 residues. The germline V gene encodes CDR1 MNHNS and CDR2 SASEGT. Here the CDR3 DNA reads TGTGCCAGCAGTGAATCCAGGGATACGCAGTATTTT. It codes for CASSESRDTQYF.

The V and J genes are TRBV20-1 and TRBJ2-7, with D perhaps TRBD1 (6 bases). Trimming pared 5 bases from V and 1 base from J, leaving 15 bases between. This CDR3 region has 14 residues. The germline gives CDR1 DFQATT, CDR2 SNEGSKA (reference sequence). Written as DNA, the CDR3 is TGCAGTGCTCCGCAGACAGGTCGGTCCTACGAGCAGTACTTC. Translated: CSAPQTGRSYEQYF.

This clonotype showed up just a few times. The chain has TRBV19 and TRBJ1-2; a weak D match, TRBD1 (5 bases). Between the trimmed V and J ends, which lost 3 bases and 4 bases, there was a span of 18 bases. The CDR3 is made up of 16 amino acids. The germline CDR1 and CDR2 sequences are LNHDA and SQIVND (reference sequence). The chain's CDR3 is CASSMTRDVYLYGYTF. The CDR3 DNA reads as TGTGCCAGTAGTATGACCAGGGACGTCTATCTCTATGGCTACACCTTC.

This clonotype was found a few times. The rearrangement joins TRBV7-8 to TRBJ2-1, with TRBD2 matching 9 bases. Germline V gives CDR1 SGHVS, CDR2 FQNEAQ. This CDR3 is 13 amino acids long. Losses at the gene ends were 11 bases for V and 5 bases for J; bases not matched to a gene: 7. The CDR3 loop reads CASWAGGNNEQFF. The CDR3, as DNA: TGTGCCTCCTGGGCGGGGGGGAACAATGAGCAGTTCTTC.

The chain is built from TRBV12-3 or TRBV12-4 and TRBJ2-7; TRBD1 aligns across 7 bases. CDR3 length: 15 residues. V lost 6 bases, J lost 0 bases, and 8 bases stayed unmatched. The DNA for the CDR3 is TGTGCCAGCAGACCTAACAGGGGAAGCTCCTACGAGCAGTACTTC. This encodes CASRPNRGSSYEQYF.

This clonotype was observed many times. The rearrangement uses TRBV10-3 and TRBJ1-2; TRBD1 agrees at 7 bases. J lost 4 bases, V lost 2 bases, and 7 bases had no gene match. Germline-derived CDR1 and CDR2 are ENHRY and SYGVKD. The CDR3 spans 15 residues. The CDR3: CAISEEFQGGYGYTF. In nucleotides, the CDR3 is TGTGCCATCAGTGAGGAATTTCAGGGGGGCTATGGCTACACCTTC.

This clonotype was detected only a few times. V usage is TRBV4-3 and J usage is TRBJ2-3; 8 bases line up with TRBD2. The CDR3 sequence is 15 residues long. Germline V lookup: CDR1 LGHNA, CDR2 YSLEER. With 3 bases clipped from V and 5 bases from J, the junction kept 7 bases outside the gene matches. For the CDR3, the DNA is TGCGCCAGCAGCCAGGGACTAGGTTTTCAAGATACGCAGTATTTT. Translated: CASSQGLGFQDTQYF.

This chain uses TRBV6-1 with TRBJ1-1; D is unresolved. The CDR3 is 14 amino acids. Trimming took 0 bases from V and 3 from J, leaving 8 bases between them. CDR1 and CDR2 (germline): MNHNS, SASEGT. CDR3 in DNA: TGTGCCAGCAGTGAAGCTCTCGGGGACACTGAAGCTTTCTTT. This encodes CASSEALGDTEAFF.

Concerning this clonotype: It may be a read error: a sequence one base away is much more abundant. The chain is built from TRBV4-1 and TRBJ1-1; D unclear. This CDR3 comprises 17 residues. In germline, CDR1 is MGHRA, CDR2 YSYEKL. This CDR3 reads CGSSQGSWLRDHTEAFF. CDR3 in DNA: TGCGGCAGCAGCCAAGGTTCATGGCTAAGGGATCACACTGAAGCTTTCTTT.

The chain combines TRBV4-2 with TRBJ2-3; no clear D. V was shortened by 1 base and J by 2 bases, with 7 bases between the two germline ends. The CDR3 loop spans 14 amino acids. The germline gives CDR1 LGHNA, CDR2 YNFKEQ. The CDR3 region is CASSQVGNTDTQYF. As DNA, the CDR3 is TGTGCCAGCAGCCAAGTCGGAAACACAGATACGCAGTATTTT.

The V gene is TRBV2, the J gene TRBJ2-2, with D unclear. Germline V CDR1 and CDR2: SNHLY, FYNNEI. The CDR3 has 15 amino acids. V lost 5 bases and J lost 3, with 13 bases in between. This chain's CDR3 is CASSQEGLDTGELFF. Written as DNA, the CDR3 is TGTGCCAGCAGTCAGGAAGGGCTCGACACCGGGGAGCTGTTTTTT.

This clonotype showed up just a few times. The rearrangement uses TRBV28 and TRBJ2-5, with TRBD1 matching 7 bases. CDR1 is MDHEN and CDR2 is SYDVKM in the germline V gene. The CDR3 extends over 17 amino acids. V dropped 1 base and J dropped 0; count of bases not matched to a gene: 8. The CDR3 region has the DNA TGTGCCAGCAGTTTATCGATCGACAGGGACCACCAAGAGACCCAGTACTTC. Translated, it gives CASSLSIDRDHQETQYF.

The CDR3 nucleotides are TGCAGCGTTGAGTGGGACAGGGGACCCGAGCAGTACTTC. This gives the protein CSVEWDRGPEQYF. This chain connects TRBV29-1 to TRBJ2-7; 10 bases map to TRBD1. This CDR3 is built from 13 residues. V trimming: 3 bases; J trimming: 6 bases; junction bases outside the gene matches: 5. The germline V gene encodes CDR1 SQVTM and CDR2 ANQGSEA.